The 23 T cell receptor beta chains below were found in one sample sequenced in a study of response to subunit inactivated influenza vaccine. MiXCR was run by TCRdb on the RT-PCR reads, yielding one entry per CDR3 protein. The data show roughly 180,000 distinct CDR3 sequences, about a tenth seen once. Specimen: non-naive T cells sorted from PBMCs, collected on the day of vaccination. The receptors were gathered from a man aged 50 or older who received an inactivated influenza vaccine.

V and J are TRBV6-5 and TRBJ1-4; D gene unclear. From germline, CDR1 is MNHEY and CDR2 SVGAGI. Trimming removed 0 bases from V and 1 base from J, with 3 bases in between. This CDR3 region has 14 residues. CDR3 bases: TGTGCCAGCAGTTACTCGCAAACTAATGAAAAACTGTTTTTT. It yields the protein CASSYSQTNEKLFF.

The sample holds a few counts of this clonotype. This chain uses TRBV27 with TRBJ1-2; 7 bases are a match to TRBD1. V trimming: 5 bases; J trimming: 4 bases; junction bases outside the gene matches: 13. Germline CDR1 reads MNHEY; CDR2 reads SMNVEV (reference sequence). The CDR3 runs to 16 residues. The CDR3 here is CASSPETGIIGYGYTF. In nucleotides, the CDR3 is TGTGCCAGCAGTCCGGAGACAGGGATAATCGGCTATGGCTACACCTTC.

At least ten counts were recorded for this clonotype. The rearrangement joins TRBV28 to TRBJ2-4, with a possible D match to TRBD2 (6 bases). Germline values: CDR1 MDHEN, CDR2 SYDVKM. V lost 4 bases and J lost 6, with 16 bases in between. The CDR3 extends over 15 amino acids. Written as DNA, the CDR3 is TGTGCCAGCAGTTCCCCGGGGGACGGGAGAAACATTCAGTACTTC. This gives the protein CASSSPGDGRNIQYF.

This clonotype was observed once. The chain joins TRBV7-8 to TRBJ2-1; 11 bases line up with TRBD2. After removal of 5 bases from V and 1 base from J, the junction contained 4 bases not matched to a gene. This CDR3 is built from 16 residues. Germline lookup yields CDR1 SGHVS and CDR2 FQNEAQ. The CDR3 coding sequence is TGTGCCAGCAGCCCATCTAGCGGGGGGTCCTACAATGAGCAGTTCTTC. This encodes CASSPSSGGSYNEQFF.

This clonotype occurred a few times. The chain recombines TRBV15 with TRBJ1-5, with unresolved D. The CDR3 is made up of 16 amino acids. V was trimmed by 1 base and J by 2 bases, leaving 12 bases between them. Germline values: CDR1 LNHNV, CDR2 YYDKDF (reference sequence). DNA of the CDR3: TGTGCCACCAGCAGAGGACCACTCCGGGGCAATCAGCCCCAGCATTTT. This sequence encodes CATSRGPLRGNQPQHF.

A word on this clonotype: The junction departs from germline at one end; a sequencing error may be responsible. The genes are TRBV20-1 and TRBJ2-5; D ambiguous. The CDR3 totals 11 residues. Germline CDR1 is DFQATT and CDR2 is SNEGSKA (reference sequence). The CDR3 DNA sequence: TGCAGTGCTAGTGTCCTCGAGAACCAGTACTTC. It encodes CSASVLENQYF.

The sample holds many counts of this clonotype. This chain connects TRBV5-6 to TRBJ1-2; 10 bases agree with TRBD1. The CDR3 extends over 16 amino acids. Unmatched junction bases numbered 9, after V lost 3 bases and J lost 4 bases. Germline-derived CDR1 and CDR2 are SGHDT and YYEEEE. The DNA of the CDR3 is TGTGCCAGCAGCTCGGCGGGGGGACAGGGGTTCTATGGCTACACCTTC. Translated, it gives CASSSAGGQGFYGYTF.

This clonotype was seen repeatedly, ten times or more. The V and J genes are TRBV20-1 and TRBJ1-5, with D possibly TRBD1 on 5 matching bases. The CDR3 covers 13 residues. The V end lost 4 bases, the J end lost 5 bases, and 12 bases lay between the germline ends. Looked up from germline, CDR1 is DFQATT and CDR2 is SNEGSKA (reference sequence). CDR3 nucleotides: TGCAGTGCTACGACAGCCCCATATCAGCCCCAGCATTTT. This gives the protein CSATTAPYQPQHF.

The rearrangement uses TRBV19 and TRBJ2-6; TRBD1 matches 11 bases. Germline V CDR1 and CDR2: LNHDA, SQIVND (reference sequence). V shed 6 bases and J 0 bases; nucleotides not matched to a gene: 10. There are 19 residues in the CDR3. The CDR3 reads CASRGQGGPGSSGANVLTF. CDR3 in DNA: TGTGCCAGTAGGGGACAGGGGGGCCCAGGGAGCTCTGGGGCCAACGTCCTGACTTTC.

This clonotype came up a few times. The V and J genes are TRBV6-5 and TRBJ1-1; 8 positions match TRBD1. The CDR3 has 15 amino acids. Germline CDR1 reads MNHEY; CDR2 reads SVGAGI. Unmatched junction bases numbered 5, after V lost 0 bases and J lost 5 bases. Written as DNA, the CDR3 is TGTGCCAGCAGTTACTCACTCAGGGGGCGAACTGAAGCTTTCTTT. The encoded protein is CASSYSLRGRTEAFF.

The rearrangement uses TRBV12-3 or TRBV12-4 and TRBJ2-7; TRBD1 or TRBD2 may be the D gene (5 bases each). Trimming stripped 4 bases from V and 7 bases from J, with 11 bases between. The CDR3 runs 12 residues. Written as DNA, the CDR3 is TGTGCCAGCAGTTCCGACAGACTAGAGCAGTACTTC. Protein product: CASSSDRLEQYF.

The rearrangement joins TRBV30 to TRBJ1-5; D might be TRBD1 (5 bases). From germline, CDR1 is GTSNPN and CDR2 SVGIG (reference sequence). CDR3 length equals 13 residues. The ends were cut back, 2 bases at V and 7 bases at J, with 12 bases in the middle. The CDR3 spells CAWSLGASQPQHF. CDR3 sequence (DNA): TGTGCCTGGAGTCTCGGGGCTAGCCAGCCCCAGCATTTT. The whole variable domain, filled in from reference TRBV30 and TRBJ1-5, reads SQTIHQWPATLVQPVGSPLSLECTVEGTSNPNLYWYRQAAGRGLQLLFYSVGIGQISSEVPQNLSASRPQDRQFILSSKKLLLSDSGFYLCAWSLGASQPQHFGDGTRLSIL.

This clonotype was seen repeatedly, ten times or more. Its ends do not fully match the called genes, so a read error is possible. The genes are TRBV7-7 and TRBJ2-2, with D tentatively TRBD1 or TRBD2 (5 bases each). Germline values: CDR1 SSHAT, CDR2 FNYEAQ (reference sequence). CDR3 length: 15 residues. CDR3 in amino acids: CASSPRDAPSGELFF. CDR3 nucleotides: TGTGCTAGCAGCCCCCGGGACGCCCCGTCCGGGGAGCTGTTTTTT.

This clonotype showed up many times. The chain joins TRBV9 to TRBJ2-1, with a possible D match to TRBD1 (6 bases). CDR3 length equals 13 residues. Germline assignment: CDR1 SGDLS and CDR2 YYNGEE. Trimming stripped 4 bases from V and 4 bases from J, with 9 bases between. CDR3 amino acids: CASSLRGYNEQFF. In DNA form, the CDR3 reads TGTGCCAGCAGCCTAAGGGGGTACAATGAGCAGTTCTTC.

This clonotype occurred many times. CDR3 DNA sequence: TGTGCCAGCAGGTACAGGGACATGAACACTGAAGCTTTCTTT. Its protein product is CASRYRDMNTEAFF. This rearrangement joins TRBV6-5 to TRBJ1-1, with D perhaps TRBD1 (6 bases). The germline V gene has CDR1 MNHEY and CDR2 SVGAGI. V dropped 6 bases and J dropped 0 bases, with 11 bases sitting between them. The CDR3 is 14 residues long.

This clonotype was counted ten times or more. The chain's CDR3 is CASSRTSGSPQSPYF. CDR3 bases: TGTGCCAGCAGCCGGACTAGCGGGAGCCCGCAATCCCCGTATTTT. The chain carries TRBV7-2 and TRBJ2-3; 13 bases match TRBD2. Germline loops: CDR1 SGHTA, CDR2 FQGNSA. J lost 14 bases, V lost 5 bases, and 13 bases had no gene match. CDR3 length: 15 amino acids.

This clonotype was seen a handful of times. The V gene is TRBV5-5, the J gene TRBJ1-5; no clear D gene. The CDR3 contains 13 residues. The V gene's germline CDR1 is SGHKS and CDR2 YYEKEE (reference sequence). Trimming pared 1 base from V and 7 bases from J, leaving 9 bases between. CDR3 nucleotide sequence: TGTGCCAGCAGCTTGTTAGGGTCCCAGCCCCAGCATTTT. This translates into CASSLLGSQPQHF.

This chain connects TRBV9 to TRBJ2-3; D possibly corresponds to TRBD2 (6 bases). The V and J ends lost 0 bases and 4 bases respectively, with 12 bases between them. The CDR3 sequence is 15 residues long. Per germline, CDR1 SGDLS and CDR2 YYNGEE. The CDR3 bases are TGTGCCAGCAGCGTAGACGGAGGGAGCGCAGATACGCAGTATTTT. Protein sequence: CASSVDGGSADTQYF.

This clonotype has a count of ten or more. The chain carries TRBV6-2 or TRBV6-3 and TRBJ1-1; D gene uncertain. The CDR3 runs to 14 residues. V was trimmed by 1 base and J by 2 bases, leaving 8 bases between them. Germline assignment: CDR1 MNHEY and CDR2 SVGEGT. The CDR3 DNA is TGTGCCAGCAGTTACTTTGGTAGAAACACTGAAGCTTTCTTT. Protein product: CASSYFGRNTEAFF.

V is TRBV3-1 and J is TRBJ2-5; D is perhaps TRBD2 (7 bases). Trimming shortened V by 4 bases and J by 5 bases, and 11 bases separated the two germline ends. Germline V CDR1 and CDR2: LGHDT, YNNKEL (reference sequence). The CDR3 is 13 residues long. The DNA for the CDR3 is TGTGCCAGCAGCCGGGGGGGGCGTGAGACCCAGTACTTC. It specifies CASSRGGRETQYF.

This clonotype was seen repeatedly, ten times or more. The chain is built from TRBV5-1 and TRBJ2-1, with 16 bases fitting TRBD2. There are 16 residues in the CDR3. Germline V gene data show CDR1 as SGHRS and CDR2 as YFSETQ. V trimming: 4 bases; J trimming: 10 bases; junction bases outside the gene matches: 8. The CDR3 DNA reads as TGCGCCAGCAGCGCTTCGGGACTAGCGGGGGGGCGGGAGCAGTTCTTC. Amino acids: CASSASGLAGGREQFF.

This clonotype was picked up many times. This chain joins TRBV20-1 and TRBJ2-1, with 8 positions matching TRBD2. CDR1 and CDR2 from the germline V gene are DFQATT and SNEGSKA (reference sequence). CDR3 length: 14 residues. V gave up 5 bases and J gave up 5 bases; unmatched junction bases: 8. CDR3 nucleotide sequence: TGCAGTGCTTGGGCCCGGGAGGGGAACAATGAGCAGTTCTTC. This codes for CSAWAREGNNEQFF.

The gene calls are TRBV7-2 and TRBJ2-2; TRBD2 aligns across 10 bases. The CDR3 contains 15 residues. V shed 4 bases and J 4 bases; nucleotides not matched to a gene: 3. Looked up from germline, CDR1 is SGHTA and CDR2 is FQGNSA. CDR3 sequence: CASSSASGGTGELFF. In DNA, the CDR3 is TGTGCCAGCAGCTCGGCTAGCGGGGGCACCGGGGAGCTGTTTTTT.